The 12 T cell receptor beta chains given below trace back to one sample, sequenced in a study of blood T cells in healthy people across ages. A second about 7 to 11 cycle PCR used barcoded and J-beta primers. TCRdb processed the 5' RACE reads anew with MiXCR; each CDR3 protein has one entry. The sample includes about 1.1 million distinct CDR3 sequences, about two fifths of them seen just once. The specimen sequenced was blood. These receptors originate from a man aged 18 to 30 in good health.

CDR3 residues: CASSSTDGYTF. DNA of the CDR3: TGTGCCAGCAGTTCCACTGATGGCTACACCTTC. The rearrangement uses TRBV7-9 and TRBJ1-2; D unclear. CDR1 and CDR2 from the germline V gene are SEHNR and FQNEAQ (reference sequence). V was trimmed by 6 bases and J by 6 bases, leaving 8 bases between them. The CDR3 length is 11 residues.

This clonotype came up a few times. The chain recombines TRBV20-1 with TRBJ1-5; TRBD1 agrees at 9 bases. Germline V gene data show CDR1 as DFQATT and CDR2 as SNEGSKA (reference sequence). The length of the CDR3 is 13 residues. Trimming at V came to 5 bases and at J to 4 bases, leaving 3 bases not matched to a gene. The CDR3 loop is CSAWTGENQPQHF. The CDR3 DNA is TGCAGTGCTTGGACAGGGGAAAATCAGCCCCAGCATTTT.

The chain recombines TRBV20-1 with TRBJ2-1, with TRBD2 matching over 7 bases. The J call may be incorrect, as the DNA end agrees better with TRBJ2-7. Germline CDR1 and CDR2: DFQATT and SNEGSKA (reference sequence). The length of the CDR3 is 15 residues. CDR3 residues: CSAQTSVSSYNEQYF. The CDR3 nucleotides read TGCAGTGCTCAAACTAGCGTTAGCTCCTACAATGAGCAGTACTTC.

This chain links TRBV5-5 with TRBJ1-1; tentative D call: TRBD1 (5 bases). The CDR3 contains 15 residues. CDR1 is SGHKS and CDR2 is YYEKEE in the germline V gene (reference sequence). V lost 0 bases to trimming and J lost 6 bases, with 15 bases between them. This chain's CDR3 is CASSLGQSGGAEAFF. The CDR3 coding sequence is TGTGCCAGCAGCTTGGGACAGTCGGGTGGGGCTGAAGCTTTCTTT.

The chain links TRBV2 to TRBJ2-2, with 11 bases aligning to TRBD2. The CDR3 consists of 15 residues. With 6 bases clipped from V and 5 bases from J, the junction kept 5 bases outside the gene matches. CDR1 and CDR2 (germline): SNHLY, FYNNEI. The CDR3 region is CASRRLAGQTGELFF. The CDR3 nucleotides are TGTGCCAGCAGGCGACTAGCGGGGCAAACCGGGGAGCTGTTTTTT. The entire variable domain, with the rest obtained from reference TRBV2 and TRBJ2-2, is as follows: EPEVTQTPSHQVTQMGQEVILRCVPISNHLYFYWYRQILGQKVEFLVSFYNNEISEKSEIFDDQFSVERPDGSNFTLKIRSTKLEDSAMYFCASRRLAGQTGELFFGEGSRLTVL.

This clonotype occurred many times. The V gene is TRBV5-1, the J gene TRBJ1-2; D is possibly TRBD1 (5 bases). Germline V gene data show CDR1 as SGHRS and CDR2 as YFSETQ. The CDR3 extends over 15 amino acids. V was cut by 3 bases and J by 1 base, with 13 bases left in between. CDR3 DNA: TGCGCCAGCAGCTCAGGACAAGGGCTTAACTATGGCTACACCTTC. Its protein is CASSSGQGLNYGYTF.

The rearrangement uses TRBV27 and TRBJ1-4, with 7 bases fitting TRBD1. Germline V CDR1 and CDR2: MNHEY, SMNVEV (reference sequence). V was pared by 8 bases and J by 4 bases, with 4 bases of the junction left unmatched. This CDR3 spans 13 amino acids. CDR3 sequence reads: CASSRGRNEKLFF. CDR3 nucleotide sequence: TGTGCCAGCTCGAGGGGGCGTAATGAAAAACTGTTTTTT.

The rearrangement links TRBV28 to TRBJ1-1; D is undetermined. From germline, CDR1 is MDHEN and CDR2 SYDVKM. V was cut by 7 bases and J by 0 bases, with 9 bases left in between. CDR3 size: 13 residues. CDR3 region: CASTNSLNTEAFF. Written as DNA, the CDR3 is TGTGCCAGCACGAACAGCTTGAACACTGAAGCTTTCTTT.

The genes are TRBV7-2 and TRBJ1-1; TRBD1 might be the D (5 bases). The CDR3 length is 14 residues. Deletions cut 5 bases from V and 3 bases from J, with 13 bases between. CDR1 and CDR2 (germline): SGHTA, FQGNSA. The CDR3 here is CASSGHGAYTEAFF. In DNA, the CDR3 is TGTGCCAGCAGCGGACATGGGGCGTACACTGAAGCTTTCTTT.

The J gene is TRBJ1-1, the V gene TRBV6-6; TRBD1 is a possible D gene (6 bases). V was clipped by 2 bases and J by 7 bases, with 17 bases between them. Per the germline V gene, CDR1 is MNHNY and CDR2 is SVGAGI (reference sequence). The CDR3 spans 15 residues. CDR3 in amino acids: CASSYGAGATSEAFF. The CDR3 coding sequence is TGTGCCAGCAGTTACGGGGCAGGGGCGACTAGTGAAGCTTTCTTT.

This clonotype was seen ten or more times. This chain links TRBV7-2 with TRBJ1-2, with TRBD1 as a possible D gene (5 bases). Germline lookup yields CDR1 SGHTA and CDR2 FQGNSA. Trimming shortened V by 0 bases and J by 4 bases, and 9 bases separated the two germline ends. CDR3 length equals 14 residues. The DNA of the CDR3 is TGTGCCAGCAGCTTAGCGCTGGGGACCTATGGCTACACCTTC. It yields the protein CASSLALGTYGYTF.

CDR3 bases: TGTGCCAGCAGCCCAGACATAGGGGGCTATGGCTACACCTTC. This encodes CASSPDIGGYGYTF. V usage is TRBV7-8 and J usage is TRBJ1-2; D is perhaps TRBD1 (6 bases). Trimming stripped 5 bases from V and 4 bases from J, with 14 bases between. Germline V gene data show CDR1 as SGHVS and CDR2 as FQNEAQ. The CDR3 runs 14 residues.